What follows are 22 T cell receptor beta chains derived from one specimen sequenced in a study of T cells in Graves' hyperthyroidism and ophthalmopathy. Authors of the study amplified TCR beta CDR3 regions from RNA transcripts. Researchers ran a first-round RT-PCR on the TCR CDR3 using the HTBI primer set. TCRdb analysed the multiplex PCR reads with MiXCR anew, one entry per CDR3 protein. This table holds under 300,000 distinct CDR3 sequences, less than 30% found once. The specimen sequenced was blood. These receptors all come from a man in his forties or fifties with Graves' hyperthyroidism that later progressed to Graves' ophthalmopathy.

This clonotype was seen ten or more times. The CDR3 here is CSAKPGQGDYEQYF. The CDR3 nucleotides read TGCAGTGCTAAACCCGGACAGGGCGACTACGAGCAGTACTTC. The chain recombines TRBV20-1 with TRBJ2-7; 8 nucleotides match TRBD1. The germline gives CDR1 DFQATT, CDR2 SNEGSKA (reference sequence). CDR3 length equals 14 residues. After removal of 4 bases from V and 3 bases from J, the junction contained 8 bases not matched to a gene.

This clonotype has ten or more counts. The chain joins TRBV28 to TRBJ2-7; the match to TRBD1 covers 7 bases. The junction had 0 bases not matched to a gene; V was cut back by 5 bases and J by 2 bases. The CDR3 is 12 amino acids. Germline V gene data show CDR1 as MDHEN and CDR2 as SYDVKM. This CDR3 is CASSGTAYEQYF. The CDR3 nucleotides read TGTGCCAGCAGTGGGACAGCCTACGAGCAGTACTTC.

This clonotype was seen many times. This CDR3 is CASSRDSRETQYF. DNA of the CDR3: TGTGCCAGCAGTAGGGACAGCAGAGAGACCCAGTACTTC. J is TRBJ2-5 and V is TRBV6-1; 7 nucleotides match TRBD1. There are 13 residues in the CDR3. J gave up 4 bases and V 5 bases, and 4 bases lay outside the gene matches. CDR1 and CDR2 (germline): MNHNS, SASEGT.

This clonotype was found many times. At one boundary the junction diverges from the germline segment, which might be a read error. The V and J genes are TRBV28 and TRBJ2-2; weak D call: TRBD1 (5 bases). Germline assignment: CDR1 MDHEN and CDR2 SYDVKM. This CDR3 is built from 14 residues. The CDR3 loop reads CVSSTPSGSGELFF. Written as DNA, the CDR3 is TGTGTCAGCAGTACCCCGTCAGGGTCCGGGGAGCTGTTTTTT. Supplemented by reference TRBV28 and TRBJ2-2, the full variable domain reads DVKVTQSSRYLVKRTGEKVFLECVQDMDHENMFWYRQDPGLGLRLIYFSYDVKMKEKGDIPEGYSVSREKKERFSLILESASTNQTSMYLCVSSTPSGSGELFFGEGSRLTVL.

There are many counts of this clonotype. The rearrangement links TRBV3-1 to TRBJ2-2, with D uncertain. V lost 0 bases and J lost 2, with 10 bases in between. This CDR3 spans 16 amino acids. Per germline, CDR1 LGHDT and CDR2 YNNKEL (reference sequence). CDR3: CASSQDDPVNTGELFF. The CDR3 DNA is TGTGCCAGCAGCCAAGATGACCCGGTAAACACCGGGGAGCTGTTTTTT.

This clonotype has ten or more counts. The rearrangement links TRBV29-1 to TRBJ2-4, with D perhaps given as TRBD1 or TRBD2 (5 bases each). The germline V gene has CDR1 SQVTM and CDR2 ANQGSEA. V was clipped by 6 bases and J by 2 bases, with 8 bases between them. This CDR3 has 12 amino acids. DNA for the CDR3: TGCAGCGTAGAGGGGACCAAAAACATTCAGTACTTC. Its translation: CSVEGTKNIQYF.

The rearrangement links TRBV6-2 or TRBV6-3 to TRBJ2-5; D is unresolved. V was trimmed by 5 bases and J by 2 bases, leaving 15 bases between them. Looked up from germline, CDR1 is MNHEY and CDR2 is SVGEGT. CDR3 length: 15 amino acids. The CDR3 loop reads CASSPGRFTQETQYF. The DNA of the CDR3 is TGTGCCAGCAGTCCCGGACGGTTTACTCAAGAGACCCAGTACTTC.

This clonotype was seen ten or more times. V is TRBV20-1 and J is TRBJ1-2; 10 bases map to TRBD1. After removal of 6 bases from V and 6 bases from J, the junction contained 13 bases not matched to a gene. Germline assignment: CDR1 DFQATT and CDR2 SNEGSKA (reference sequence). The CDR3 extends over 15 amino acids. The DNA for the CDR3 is TGCAGTGCCAGGTCCCGGACAGGGGGAGGCGATGGCTACACCTTC. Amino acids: CSARSRTGGGDGYTF.

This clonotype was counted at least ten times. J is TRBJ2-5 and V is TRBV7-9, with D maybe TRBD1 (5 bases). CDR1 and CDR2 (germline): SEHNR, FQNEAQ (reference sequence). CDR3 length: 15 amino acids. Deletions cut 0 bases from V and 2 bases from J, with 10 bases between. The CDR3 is CASSLALRQQETQYF. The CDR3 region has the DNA TGTGCCAGCAGCTTAGCGCTTAGACAGCAAGAGACCCAGTACTTC.

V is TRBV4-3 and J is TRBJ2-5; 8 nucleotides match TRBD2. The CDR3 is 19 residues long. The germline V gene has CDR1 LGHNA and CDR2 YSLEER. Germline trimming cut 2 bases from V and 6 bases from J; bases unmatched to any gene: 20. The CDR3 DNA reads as TGCGCCAGCAGCCAAACAGCACTAGCGGCTACCAAGGAGGGGCAGACCCAGTACTTC. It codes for CASSQTALAATKEGQTQYF.

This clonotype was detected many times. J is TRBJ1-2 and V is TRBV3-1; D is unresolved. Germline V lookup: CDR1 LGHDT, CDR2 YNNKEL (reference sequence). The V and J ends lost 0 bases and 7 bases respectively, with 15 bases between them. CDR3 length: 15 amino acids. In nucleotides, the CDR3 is TGTGCCAGCAGCCAAGATCACTTGGGGTCTGGTGGCTACACCTTC. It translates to CASSQDHLGSGGYTF.

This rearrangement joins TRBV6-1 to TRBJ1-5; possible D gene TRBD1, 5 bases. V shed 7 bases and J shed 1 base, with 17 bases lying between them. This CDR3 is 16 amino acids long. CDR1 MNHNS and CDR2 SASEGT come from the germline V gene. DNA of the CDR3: TGTGCCAGCACCATAAACTGGGGGTTAAGCAATCAGCCCCAGCATTTT. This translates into CASTINWGLSNQPQHF.

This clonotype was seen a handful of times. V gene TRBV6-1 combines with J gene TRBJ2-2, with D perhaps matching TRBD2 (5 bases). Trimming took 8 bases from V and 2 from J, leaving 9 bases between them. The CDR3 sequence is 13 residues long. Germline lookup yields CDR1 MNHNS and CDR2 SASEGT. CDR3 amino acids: CASGRVNTGELFF. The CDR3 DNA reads TGTGCCAGCGGGCGGGTAAACACCGGGGAGCTGTTTTTT.

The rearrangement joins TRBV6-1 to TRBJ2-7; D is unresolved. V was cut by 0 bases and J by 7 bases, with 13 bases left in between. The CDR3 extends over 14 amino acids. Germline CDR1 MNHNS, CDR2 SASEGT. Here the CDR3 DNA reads TGTGCCAGCAGTGAAGCCCCTCTGTCTTGGGAGCAGTACTTC. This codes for CASSEAPLSWEQYF.

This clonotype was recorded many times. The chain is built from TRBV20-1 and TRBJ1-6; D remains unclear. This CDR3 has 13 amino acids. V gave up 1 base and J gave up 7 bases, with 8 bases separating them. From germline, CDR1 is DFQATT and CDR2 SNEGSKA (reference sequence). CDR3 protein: CSARGRENSPLHF. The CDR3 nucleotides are TGCAGTGCTAGAGGGCGGGAGAATTCACCCCTCCACTTT.

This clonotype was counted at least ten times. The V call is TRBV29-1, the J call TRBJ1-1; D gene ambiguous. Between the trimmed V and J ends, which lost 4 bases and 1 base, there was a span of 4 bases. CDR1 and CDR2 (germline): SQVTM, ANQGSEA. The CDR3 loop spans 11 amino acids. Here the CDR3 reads CSVVQNTEAFF. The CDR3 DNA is TGCAGCGTTGTTCAGAACACTGAAGCTTTCTTT.

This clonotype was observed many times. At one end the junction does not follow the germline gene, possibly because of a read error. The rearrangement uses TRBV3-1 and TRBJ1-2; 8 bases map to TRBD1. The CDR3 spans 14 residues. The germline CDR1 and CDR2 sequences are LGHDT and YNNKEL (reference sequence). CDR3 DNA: TGTGCCAGCAGCGGCCGGACAGGGAACTATGGCCACACCTTC. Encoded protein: CASSGRTGNYGHTF. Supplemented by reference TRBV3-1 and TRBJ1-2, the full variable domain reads DTAVSQTPKYLVTQMGNDKSIKCEQNLGHDTMYWYKQDSKKFLKIMFSYNNKELIINETVPNRFSPKSPDKAHLNLHINSLELGDSAVYFCASSGRTGNYGHTFGSGTRLTVV.

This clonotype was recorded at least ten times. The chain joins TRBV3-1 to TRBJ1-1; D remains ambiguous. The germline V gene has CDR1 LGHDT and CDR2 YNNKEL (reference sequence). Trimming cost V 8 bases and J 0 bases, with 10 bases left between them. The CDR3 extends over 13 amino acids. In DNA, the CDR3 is TGTGCCAGCCGAGGAGGGATGAACACTGAAGCTTTCTTT. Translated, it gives CASRGGMNTEAFF.

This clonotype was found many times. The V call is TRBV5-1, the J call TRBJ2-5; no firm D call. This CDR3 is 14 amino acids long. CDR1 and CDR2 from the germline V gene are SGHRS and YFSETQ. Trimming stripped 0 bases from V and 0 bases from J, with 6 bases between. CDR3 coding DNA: TGCGCCAGCAGCTTGGACACCCACCAAGAGACCCAGTACTTC. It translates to CASSLDTHQETQYF.

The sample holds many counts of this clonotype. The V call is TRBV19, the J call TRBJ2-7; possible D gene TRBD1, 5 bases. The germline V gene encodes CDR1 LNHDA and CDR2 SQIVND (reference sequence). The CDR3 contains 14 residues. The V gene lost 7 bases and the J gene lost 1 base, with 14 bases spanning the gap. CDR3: CASKWQGGSYEQYF. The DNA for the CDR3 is TGTGCCAGTAAGTGGCAGGGTGGTTCCTACGAGCAGTACTTC.

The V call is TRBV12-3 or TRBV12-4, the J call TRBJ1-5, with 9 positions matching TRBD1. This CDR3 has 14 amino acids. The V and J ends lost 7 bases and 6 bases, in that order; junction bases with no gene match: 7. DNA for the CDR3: TGTGCCAGCAAAATCGGGACAGGGAGTCAGCCCCAGCATTTT. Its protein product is CASKIGTGSQPQHF.

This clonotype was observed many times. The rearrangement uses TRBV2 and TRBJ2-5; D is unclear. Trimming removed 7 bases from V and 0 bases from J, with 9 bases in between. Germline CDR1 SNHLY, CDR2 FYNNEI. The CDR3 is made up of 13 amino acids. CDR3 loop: CASISAYQETQYF. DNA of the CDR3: TGTGCCAGCATCTCCGCGTACCAAGAGACCCAGTACTTC.